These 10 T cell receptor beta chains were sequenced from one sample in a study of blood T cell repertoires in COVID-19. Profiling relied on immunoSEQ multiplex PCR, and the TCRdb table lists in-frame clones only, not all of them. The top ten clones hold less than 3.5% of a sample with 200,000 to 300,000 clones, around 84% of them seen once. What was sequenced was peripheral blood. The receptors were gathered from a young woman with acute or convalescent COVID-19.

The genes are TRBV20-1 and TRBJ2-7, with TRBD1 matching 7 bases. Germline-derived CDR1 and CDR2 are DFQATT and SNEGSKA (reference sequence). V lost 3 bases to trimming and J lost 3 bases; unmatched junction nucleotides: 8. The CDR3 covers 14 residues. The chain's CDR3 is CSASLGDRDYEQYF. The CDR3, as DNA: TGCAGTGCTAGTTTGGGTGACAGGGACTACGAGCAGTACTTC.

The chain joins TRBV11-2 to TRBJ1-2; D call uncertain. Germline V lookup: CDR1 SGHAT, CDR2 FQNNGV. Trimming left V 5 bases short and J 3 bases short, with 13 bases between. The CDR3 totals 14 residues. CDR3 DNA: TGTGCCAGCAGCCCTGAGTACAGATACTATGGCTACACCTTC. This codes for CASSPEYRYYGYTF.

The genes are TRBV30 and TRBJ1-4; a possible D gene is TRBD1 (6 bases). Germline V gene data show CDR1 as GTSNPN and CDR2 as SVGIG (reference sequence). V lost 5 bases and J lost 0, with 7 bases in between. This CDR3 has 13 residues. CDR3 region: CAWHRATNEKLFF. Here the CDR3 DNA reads TGTGCCTGGCACAGGGCAACTAATGAAAAACTGTTTTTT.

CDR3 residues: CASQGGYGYTF. For the CDR3, the DNA is TGTGCCAGTCAGGGGGGCTATGGCTACACCTTC. V and J are TRBV6-5 and TRBJ1-2; 7 nucleotides line up with TRBD1. Losses at the gene ends were 9 bases for V and 4 bases for J; bases not matched to a gene: 2. The CDR3 runs 11 residues. Per germline, CDR1 MNHEY and CDR2 SVGAGI.

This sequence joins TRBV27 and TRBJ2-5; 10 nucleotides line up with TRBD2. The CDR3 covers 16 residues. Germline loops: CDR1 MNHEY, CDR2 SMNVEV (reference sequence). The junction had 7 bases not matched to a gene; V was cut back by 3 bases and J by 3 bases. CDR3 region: CASSLTVAGGKETQYF. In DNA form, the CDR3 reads TGTGCCAGCAGTTTGACGGTAGCGGGAGGAAAAGAGACCCAGTACTTC.

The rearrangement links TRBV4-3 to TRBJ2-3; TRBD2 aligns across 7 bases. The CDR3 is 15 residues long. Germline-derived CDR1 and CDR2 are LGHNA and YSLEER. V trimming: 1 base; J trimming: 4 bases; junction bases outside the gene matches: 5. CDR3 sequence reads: CASSQVVLAADTQYF. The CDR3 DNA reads TGCGCCAGCAGCCAAGTAGTTCTAGCGGCAGATACGCAGTATTTT.

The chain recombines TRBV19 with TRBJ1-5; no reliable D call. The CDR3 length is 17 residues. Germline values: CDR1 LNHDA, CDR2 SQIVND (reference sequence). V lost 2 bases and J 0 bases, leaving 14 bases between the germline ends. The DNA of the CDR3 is TGTGCCAGTAGTATACATCTTACAGACTATAGCAATCAGCCCCAGCATTTT. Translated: CASSIHLTDYSNQPQHF.

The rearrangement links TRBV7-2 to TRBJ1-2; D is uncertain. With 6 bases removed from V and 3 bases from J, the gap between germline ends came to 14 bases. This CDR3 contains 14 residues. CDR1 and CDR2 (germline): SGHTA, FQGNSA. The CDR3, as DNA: TGTGCCAGCAGGACCAGGCGTCGCGACTATGGCTACACCTTC. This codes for CASRTRRRDYGYTF.

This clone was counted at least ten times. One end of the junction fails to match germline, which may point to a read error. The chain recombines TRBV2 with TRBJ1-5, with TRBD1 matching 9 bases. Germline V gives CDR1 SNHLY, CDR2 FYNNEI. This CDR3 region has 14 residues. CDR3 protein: CASSEDRGDQPQHF. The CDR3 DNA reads TGTGCCAGCAGCGAAGACAGGGGGGATCAGCCCCAGCATTTT. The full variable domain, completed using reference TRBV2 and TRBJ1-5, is EPEVTQTPSHQVTQMGQEVILRCVPISNHLYFYWYRQILGQKVEFLVSFYNNEISEKSEIFDDQFSVERPDGSNFTLKIRSTKLEDSAMYFCASSEDRGDQPQHFGDGTRLSIL.

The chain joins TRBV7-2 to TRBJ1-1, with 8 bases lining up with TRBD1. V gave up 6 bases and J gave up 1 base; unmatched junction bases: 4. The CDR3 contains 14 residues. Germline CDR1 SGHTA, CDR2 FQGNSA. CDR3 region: CASRTGTGNTEAFF. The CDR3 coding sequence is TGTGCCAGCAGAACCGGGACAGGGAACACTGAAGCTTTCTTT. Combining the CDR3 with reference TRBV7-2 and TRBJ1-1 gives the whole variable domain GAGVSQSPSNKVTEKGKDVELRCDPISGHTALYWYRQSLGQGLEFLIYFQGNSAPDKSGLPSDRFSAERTGGSVSTLTIQRTQQEDSAVYLCASRTGTGNTEAFFGQGTRLTVV.